This T cell receptor (beta chain) derives from a study of shared clonotypes between healthy human individuals. General study findings and limits: Rarefaction demonstrated incomplete sorted-subset sequencing despite large depth.

CDR1 MRHNA and CDR2 SNTAGT come from the germline V gene. V lost 4 bases and J lost 7, with 8 bases in between. This CDR3 has 13 amino acids. A word on this clone: No antigen is known for it. In the same sample, other DNA sequences code for this CDR3.

Donors were healthy HIV-negative adults without recent acute infections or vaccinations. Original methodology: ImmunoSEQ output held junction-only sequences without quality scores, so filtering differed. This table comes from immunoSEQ multiplex PCR, and its TCRdb copy is limited to in-frame clones, with some not included. That table furnishes V, J and clone size, whereas the DNA furnished D and trimming. The profile shows under 2,500,000 clones, about 94% of them singletons. Sequenced input: naive CD4+ T cells sorted from blood. Subset reported: CD45RA+ positively selected. The source is a man younger than 35 in good health. This rearrangement joins TRBV6-4 to TRBJ1-6, with D possibly TRBD1 on 5 matching bases. CDR3 DNA: TGTGCCAGCAGTGCAGGGTACAATTCACCCCTCCACTTT. Encoded protein: CASSAGYNSPLHF.